The clone carrying this T cell receptor beta chain showed up just once. What it binds is not known. Libraries were prepared by immunoSEQ multiplex PCR; TCRdb keeps only in-frame clonotypes and omits some of them. Of some 120,000 clones detected, roughly 75% appear once; the ten largest clones hold 4.5% to 5.5%. The source of the sample is a study of a mutant IDH1 vaccine in newly diagnosed glioma. About the research overall: Weeks 1, 3, 5, 7, 11, 15, 19 and 23 were when patients received their eight vaccinations. In some groups vaccination began 4-6 weeks post-radiotherapy; others received it with temozolomide.

Study-level findings and limits: With respect to changes in top peripheral T cell clonotypes, pseudoprogression seemed unrelated.

The time point denotes: week 11, during vaccination. Mutant IDH1 20-mer peptide, at 300 ug, made up each vaccine dose, with topical imiquimod. Astrocytomas that were new, WHO grade 3 or 4, IDH1-mutant and ATRX-lost were present in the donors. The CDR3 covers 13 residues. Germline V gene lookup returns CDR1 MDHEN and CDR2 SYDVKM. V was clipped by 9 bases and J by 8 bases; unmatched bases: 10. Sequences were derived from PBMCs, sampled from a glioma patient whose treatment included an IDH1 peptide vaccine. The TCR comes from a middle-aged man with glioma. J is TRBJ2-1 and V is TRBV28; 7 nucleotides line up with TRBD1. CDR3 DNA sequence: TGTGCCAGTGACAGGGCTCTTGGCGATGAGCAGTTCTTC. Translating it yields CASDRALGDEQFF. The full variable domain, completed using reference TRBV28 and TRBJ2-1, is DVKVTQSSRYLVKRTGEKVFLECVQDMDHENMFWYRQDPGLGLRLIYFSYDVKMKEKGDIPEGYSVSREKKERFSLILESASTNQTSMYLCASDRALGDEQFFGPGTRLTVL.